This TCR beta chain was recovered during a study of cytomegalovirus exposure and HLA in healthy donors. The PCR ran on 60 Vbeta and 13 Jbeta primers. The repertoire was sequenced with immunoSEQ multiplex PCR; TCRdb's copy has only in-frame clones and lacks some. The table has about 200,000 clones, over 75% seen once; the top ten hold about 2.7%. The sample holds one count of this clone. Other DNA sequences in the sample encode the same CDR3. CDR1 is MNHNS and CDR2 is SASEGT in the germline V gene. The ends lost 4 bases at V and 4 bases at J; junction bases unmatched: 5. The CDR3 is 14 residues long. Source material: PBMCs. The clonotype originates from a woman in her twenties or thirties in good health and CMV-seronegative. The chain recombines TRBV6-1 with TRBJ1-1; 8 bases map to TRBD1. CDR3 in DNA: TGTGCCAGCAGTGGAGGACAGGGCGCCACTGAAGCTTTCTTT. This sequence encodes CASSGGQGATEAFF.